The 24 T cell receptor beta chains below come from one sample, sequenced in a study of neurological immune-mediated disorders. Time point: longitudinal time-point 2. TCRdb reprocessed the 5' RACE reads via MiXCR and lists one record per CDR3 protein. The sample records around 90,000 distinct CDR3 sequences, around 14% being singletons. The sequenced sample consisted of PBMCs. All receptors derive from a female donor with HTLV-1-associated myelopathy (HAM/TSP).

The sample holds many counts of this clonotype. This rearrangement joins TRBV20-1 to TRBJ2-1; TRBD1 agrees at 8 bases. The J segment lost 7 bases and the V segment lost 5 bases, leaving 7 bases of the junction unmatched. The germline V gene has CDR1 DFQATT and CDR2 SNEGSKA (reference sequence). The CDR3 has 13 amino acids. CDR3 region: CSAGATGGNEQFF. The CDR3 region has the DNA TGCAGTGCTGGAGCCACAGGGGGGAATGAGCAGTTCTTC.

This clonotype was detected ten times or more. V and J are TRBV9 and TRBJ2-7; the D call may be TRBD1 or TRBD2 (6 bases each). CDR3 length equals 15 residues. Germline V gene data show CDR1 as SGDLS and CDR2 as YYNGEE. Trimming removed 3 bases from V and 3 bases from J, with 16 bases in between. The CDR3 DNA sequence: TGTGCCAGCAGCGCCGGGGGCCCTCCAAACTACGAGCAGTACTTC. It translates to CASSAGGPPNYEQYF.

This clonotype was recorded many times. The chain recombines TRBV7-9 with TRBJ2-7, with 7 bases fitting TRBD1. Germline loops: CDR1 SEHNR, CDR2 FQNEAQ (reference sequence). Unmatched junction bases numbered 3, after V lost 4 bases and J lost 6 bases. CDR3 length: 12 amino acids. The CDR3 protein is CASSSQGTEQYF. CDR3 coding DNA: TGTGCCAGCAGCTCACAGGGGACCGAGCAGTACTTC.

This clonotype was recorded many times. The CDR3 nucleotides read TGTGCCAGCAGTTACTCGATAACGGTGGGGGGGCCTAACAATGAGCAGTTCTTC. The encoded protein is CASSYSITVGGPNNEQFF. The chain employs TRBV6-5 and TRBJ2-1, with TRBD2 as a possible D gene (7 bases). The V gene's germline CDR1 is MNHEY and CDR2 SVGAGI. The CDR3 is 18 amino acids. V was pared by 0 bases and J by 5 bases, with 20 bases between.

This clonotype occurred many times. An end of the junction does not agree with germline; a read error may underlie this. The chain links TRBV15 to TRBJ2-7, with D possibly being TRBD1 (5 bases). CDR1 LNHNV and CDR2 YYDKDF come from the germline V gene (reference sequence). The CDR3 runs to 15 residues. This chain's CDR3 is CATSRDPGPNYEQYF. The CDR3 DNA is TGTGCTACCAGCAGAGATCCAGGGCCGAACTACGAGCAGTACTTC. Looking up the rest from reference TRBV15 and TRBJ2-7 gives the full variable domain: DAMVIQNPRYQVTQFGKPVTLSCSQTLNHNVMYWYQQKSSQAPKLLFHYYDKDFNNEADTPDNFQSRRPNTSFCFLDIRSPGLGDTAMYLCATSRDPGPNYEQYFGPGTRLTVT.

This clonotype was observed at least ten times. The chain is built from TRBV20-1 and TRBJ2-1, with 11 bases identical to TRBD2. Germline V gene lookup returns CDR1 DFQATT and CDR2 SNEGSKA (reference sequence). This CDR3 is 20 amino acids long. Trimming removed 0 bases from V and 4 bases from J; junction bases left unmatched: 17. DNA for the CDR3: TGCAGTGCTAGAGATTATATTGGTCTAGCGGGGGGTCAATTATACAATGAGCAGTTCTTC. Protein: CSARDYIGLAGGQLYNEQFF.

Concerning this clonotype itself: A much larger clone lies one base from this, so it may be a read error. The genes are TRBV27 and TRBJ2-1; no definite D call. CDR3 length: 14 amino acids. Looked up from germline, CDR1 is MNHEY and CDR2 is SMNVEV (reference sequence). Trimming pared 4 bases from V and 8 bases from J, leaving 15 bases between. The CDR3 sequence: CASSSPSMTHEQFF. The CDR3 region has the DNA TGTGCCAGCAGTTCGCCGTCGATGACCCATGAGCAGTTCTTC.

Only a few counts were recorded for this clonotype. The V and J genes are TRBV29-1 and TRBJ1-2; the D is unclear. The CDR3 consists of 13 residues. Looked up from germline, CDR1 is SQVTM and CDR2 is ANQGSEA. Trimming left V 0 bases short and J 10 bases short, with 15 bases between. The CDR3 spells CSVEDYFSEYYTF. The CDR3 DNA follows: TGCAGCGTTGAAGATTATTTTTCAGAATACTACACCTTC.

In its sample, this clonotype was seen many times. This chain links TRBV5-1 with TRBJ2-3; a weak D match, TRBD1 (6 bases). CDR3 size: 14 residues. Germline V gene sequence: CDR1 SGHRS, CDR2 YFSETQ. Trimming took off 4 bases at V and 2 bases at J, with 11 bases between the two ends. The CDR3 here is CASSVGQNTDTQYF. The CDR3, as DNA: TGCGCCAGCAGCGTTGGACAGAACACAGATACGCAGTATTTT. The full variable domain, its missing parts supplied by reference TRBV5-1 and TRBJ2-3, is KAGVTQTPRYLIKTRGQQVTLSCSPISGHRSVSWYQQTPGQGLQFLFEYFSETQRNKGNFPGRFSGRQFSNSRSEMNVSTLELGDSALYLCASSVGQNTDTQYFGPGTRLTVL.

This clonotype showed up many times. V and J are TRBV5-5 and TRBJ2-1; weak D call: TRBD2 (5 bases). This CDR3 contains 12 residues. Trimming removed 2 bases from V and 12 bases from J, with 12 bases in between. In germline, CDR1 is SGHKS, CDR2 YYEKEE (reference sequence). CDR3 sequence (DNA): TGTGCCAGCAGCTTTTCACTAGATGCGCAGTTCTTC. Protein sequence: CASSFSLDAQFF.

Ten or more counts support this clonotype. The gene calls are TRBV7-9 and TRBJ2-7, with D perhaps matching TRBD2 (5 bases). Trimming took 3 bases from V and 3 from J, leaving 9 bases between them. The CDR3 spans 13 residues. CDR1 and CDR2 from the germline V gene are SEHNR and FQNEAQ (reference sequence). Here the CDR3 reads CASSFAGVYEQYF. CDR3 DNA sequence: TGTGCCAGCAGCTTTGCGGGTGTCTACGAGCAGTACTTC.

This clonotype was observed at least ten times. The chain couples TRBV4-2 to TRBJ2-2; tentatively, D is TRBD1 (5 bases). Germline V gene data show CDR1 as LGHNA and CDR2 as YNFKEQ. Trimming pared 3 bases from V and 1 base from J, leaving 15 bases between. The CDR3 totals 17 residues. Written as DNA, the CDR3 is TGTGCCAGCAGCCAGAGAGAAGGGGCTCTGAACACCGGGGAGCTGTTTTTT. Protein product: CASSQREGALNTGELFF.

This clonotype was counted many times. The CDR3 region is CASSQLPRSSKELFF. The CDR3 bases are TGTGCCAGCAGCCAACTTCCTAGGTCCTCGAAGGAGCTGTTTTTT. The chain employs TRBV7-8 and TRBJ2-2; D unresolved. V was pared by 5 bases and J by 10 bases, with 20 bases between. CDR1 SGHVS and CDR2 FQNEAQ come from the germline V gene. This CDR3 contains 15 residues.

The rearrangement uses TRBV7-9 and TRBJ2-2, with 7 bases aligning to TRBD2. Unmatched junction bases numbered 4, after V lost 0 bases and J lost 0 bases. The CDR3 has 17 residues. The germline V gene has CDR1 SEHNR and CDR2 FQNEAQ (reference sequence). CDR3 residues: CASSLARGGTNTGELFF. The CDR3 nucleotides read TGTGCCAGCAGCTTAGCGCGGGGAGGGACGAACACCGGGGAGCTGTTTTTT.

This clonotype was counted a few times. The chain has TRBV20-1 and TRBJ2-5; 8 bases fit TRBD2. After removal of 3 bases from V and 5 bases from J, the junction contained 5 bases not matched to a gene. Germline loops: CDR1 DFQATT, CDR2 SNEGSKA (reference sequence). CDR3 length equals 13 residues. The CDR3 here is CSARPGGGETQYF. The DNA for the CDR3 is TGCAGTGCTAGGCCCGGGGGGGGGGAGACCCAGTACTTC.

This clonotype was observed a few times. The V and J genes are TRBV27 and TRBJ2-1; 9 bases agree with TRBD1. CDR1 and CDR2 from the germline V gene are MNHEY and SMNVEV (reference sequence). This CDR3 is built from 16 residues. V shed 2 bases, J shed 7 bases, and the junction held 9 bases outside the gene matches. CDR3 loop: CASSLIGQGTVNEQFF. Written as DNA, the CDR3 is TGTGCCAGCAGTTTAATTGGACAGGGGACTGTAAATGAGCAGTTCTTC.

This clonotype was observed at least ten times. At one of its ends the junction is not consistent with the germline gene, which may arise from a read error. This CDR3 reads CASSLGTASSYNEQFF. The CDR3 DNA is TGCGCCAGCAGTTTGGGGACGGCCTCCTCCTACAATGAGCAGTTCTTC. The gene calls are TRBV5-1 and TRBJ2-1, with D perhaps being TRBD1 or TRBD2 (5 bases each). Per the germline V gene, CDR1 is SGHRS and CDR2 is YFSETQ. This CDR3 has 16 amino acids.

This clonotype was seen only a few times. The CDR3 protein is CASTPRGVANSPLHF. DNA of the CDR3: TGTGCCAGCACCCCCAGGGGGGTGGCCAATTCACCCCTCCACTTT. The chain is built from TRBV21-1 and TRBJ1-6; the listed D gene, TRBD1, was not tested against the DNA. TRBV21-1 is a listed pseudogene. The CDR3 loop spans 15 amino acids.

A note on this clonotype: A clone one base away is much larger, so this may be a read error. V and J are TRBV7-2 and TRBJ2-7; 9 bases fit TRBD1. Germline assignment: CDR1 SGHTA and CDR2 FQGNSA. This CDR3 has 15 residues. With V trimmed by 1 base and J by 6 bases, 7 bases remained unmatched. CDR3 loop: CASSLVGTGTLEQYF. The CDR3 coding sequence is TGTGCCAGCAGCTTAGTGGGGACAGGGACCCTCGAGCAGTACTTC.

In its sample, this clonotype was seen many times. The genes are TRBV29-1 and TRBJ1-1, with 12 bases lining up with TRBD1. Germline V CDR1 and CDR2: SQVTM, ANQGSEA. Trimming cost V 7 bases and J 5 bases; bases outside gene matches: 14. The length of the CDR3 is 16 residues. CDR3 protein: CSAVKTGQGARTEAFF. CDR3 DNA: TGCAGCGCGGTGAAAACGGGACAGGGGGCGCGAACTGAAGCTTTCTTT.

This clonotype was seen many times. The chain is built from TRBV12-3 or TRBV12-4 and TRBJ2-7; the match to TRBD1 covers 8 bases. Trimming took 6 bases from V and 3 from J; bases not matched to a gene: 7. The CDR3 consists of 14 residues. The chain's CDR3 is CASSQGAGLYEQYF. The CDR3 DNA reads TGTGCCAGCAGCCAGGGGGCAGGGCTCTACGAGCAGTACTTC.

Many counts were recorded for this clonotype. The V and J genes are TRBV12-3 or TRBV12-4 and TRBJ1-5, with D maybe TRBD1 (5 bases). V dropped 6 bases and J dropped 5 bases, with 11 bases sitting between them. This CDR3 is 13 amino acids long. CDR3 region: CASSPGAYQPQHF. DNA for the CDR3: TGTGCCAGCAGCCCCGGGGCGTATCAGCCCCAGCATTTT.

The count of this clonotype is one. This clone may be a read error of a much larger clone one base away. The rearrangement uses TRBV7-3 and TRBJ2-1, with 7 bases aligning to TRBD2. This CDR3 has 15 amino acids. V shed 3 bases and J 1 base; nucleotides not matched to a gene: 3. Germline V lookup: CDR1 SGHTA, CDR2 FQGTGA. CDR3 loop: CASSLIGGSYNEQFF. CDR3 nucleotides: TGTGCCAGCAGCTTGATCGGGGGGTCCTACAATGAGCAGTTCTTC.

Notes on this clonotype: The junction differs from germline at one of its ends, possibly a read error. This CDR3 reads CTSSRLAGGQFGRETQYF. The CDR3 DNA sequence: TGTACCAGCAGCCGACTAGCGGGGGGGCAGTTTGGTAGGGAGACCCAGTACTTC. This chain connects TRBV27 to TRBJ2-5; 14 bases map to TRBD2. Germline V gene sequence: CDR1 MNHEY, CDR2 SMNVEV (reference sequence). The CDR3 length is 18 residues.